Shown below are 17 T cell receptor beta chains from a single sample sequenced in a study of PD-L1 blockade in urothelial cancer. The assay was immunoSEQ multiplex PCR, and TCRdb's table has in-frame clones only and misses some. The sample yields tens of thousands of clones, around three quarters seen once. The time point is: peripheral blood 6 weeks after treatment start. The starting material was PBMCs, obtained around atezolizumab (anti-PD-L1) treatment. The receptors were gathered from a man between 65 and 80 years old with urothelial cancer.

The J gene is TRBJ2-6, the V gene TRBV18; TRBD2 is a possible D gene (5 bases). The germline CDR1 and CDR2 sequences are KGHSH and LQKENI. V dropped 3 bases and J dropped 1 base, with 7 bases sitting between them. The CDR3 covers 15 residues. The CDR3 here is CASSPRGSGANVLTF. CDR3 bases: TGTGCCAGCTCACCCCGAGGGTCTGGGGCCAACGTCCTGACTTTC.

The chain has TRBV6-1 and TRBJ1-1; 9 nucleotides match TRBD1. Trimming cost V 1 base and J 10 bases; bases outside gene matches: 7. Germline CDR1 and CDR2: MNHNS and SASEGT. The CDR3 runs 14 residues. CDR3 protein: CASSEVGTGLGAFF. For the CDR3, the DNA is TGTGCCAGCAGTGAAGTTGGGACAGGGTTAGGAGCTTTCTTT.

This chain connects TRBV5-1 to TRBJ2-1, with D possibly being TRBD2 (6 bases). The CDR3 consists of 19 residues. Germline loops: CDR1 SGHRS, CDR2 YFSETQ. V was pared by 3 bases and J by 2 bases, with 24 bases between. This CDR3 reads CASSSRVTAGRGTYNEQFF. CDR3 bases: TGCGCCAGCAGCTCGAGGGTGACCGCGGGGAGAGGGACCTACAATGAGCAGTTCTTC.

This clone was counted a few times. The chain employs TRBV28 and TRBJ2-7; tentatively, D is TRBD2 (5 bases). V lost 5 bases and J lost 3, with 11 bases in between. Germline loops: CDR1 MDHEN, CDR2 SYDVKM. CDR3 size: 13 residues. CDR3 protein: CASSPLGVYEQYF. In DNA form, the CDR3 reads TGTGCCAGCAGTCCCCTCGGGGTCTACGAGCAGTACTTC.

CDR3 amino acids: CASSWTVGALMVGYTF. The CDR3 bases are TGTGCCAGCAGCTGGACAGTCGGTGCCCTAATGGTCGGCTACACCTTC. The rearrangement links TRBV5-5 to TRBJ1-2; D is perhaps TRBD1 (6 bases). The length of the CDR3 is 16 residues. Germline V gives CDR1 SGHKS, CDR2 YYEKEE (reference sequence). V was trimmed by 3 bases and J by 8 bases, leaving 23 bases between them.

V usage is TRBV6-5 and J usage is TRBJ2-3, with D unresolved. Between the trimmed V and J ends, which lost 6 bases and 0 bases, there was a span of 13 bases. This CDR3 region has 15 residues. The germline V gene encodes CDR1 MNHEY and CDR2 SVGAGI. The DNA of the CDR3 is TGTGCCAGCAGGGCCAGGTTCTCTAGCACAGATACGCAGTATTTT. This gives the protein CASRARFSSTDTQYF.

This clone was seen only once. The chain combines TRBV4-1 with TRBJ2-3; D is unclear. Trimming pared 0 bases from V and 1 base from J, leaving 11 bases between. The V gene's germline CDR1 is MGHRA and CDR2 YSYEKL. The CDR3 length is 16 residues. CDR3 sequence reads: CASSQEGGFGTDTQYF. The CDR3 coding sequence is TGCGCCAGCAGCCAAGAAGGCGGATTTGGCACAGATACGCAGTATTTT.

The chain couples TRBV28 to TRBJ2-7, with TRBD2 matching 9 bases. Germline trimming cut 2 bases from V and 7 bases from J; bases unmatched to any gene: 12. Per the germline V gene, CDR1 is MDHEN and CDR2 is SYDVKM. The CDR3 totals 16 residues. Written as DNA, the CDR3 is TGTGCCAGCAGTTTAGCGGGAGGGCGCCAGGACTCTGAGCAGTACTTC. Protein: CASSLAGGRQDSEQYF.

V and J are TRBV7-8 and TRBJ2-7, with D unresolved. Trimming took off 0 bases at V and 3 bases at J, with 6 bases between the two ends. The CDR3 is 13 amino acids. CDR1 and CDR2 (germline): SGHVS, FQNEAQ. The CDR3 DNA is TGTGCCAGCAGCTTAGCGCGCGGCTACGAGCAGTACTTC. Its protein product is CASSLARGYEQYF.

This rearrangement joins TRBV2 to TRBJ2-1; D gene uncertain. This CDR3 spans 15 amino acids. Germline V gene sequence: CDR1 SNHLY, CDR2 FYNNEI. V was cut by 4 bases and J by 0 bases, with 10 bases left in between. CDR3 sequence: CASSGGGSSYNEQFF. For the CDR3, the DNA is TGTGCCAGCAGTGGTGGCGGTAGCTCCTACAATGAGCAGTTCTTC.

The V and J genes are TRBV7-9 and TRBJ2-7; 7 bases line up with TRBD1. Germline lookup yields CDR1 SEHNR and CDR2 FQNEAQ (reference sequence). V shed 5 bases and J 3 bases; nucleotides not matched to a gene: 7. CDR3 length: 14 residues. The CDR3 region is CASSHRQGVYEQYF. DNA of the CDR3: TGTGCCAGCAGCCATAGACAGGGAGTCTACGAGCAGTACTTC.

This clone was picked up a small number of times. The V gene is TRBV10-3, the J gene TRBJ2-7; D perhaps matches TRBD2 (5 bases). CDR3 length equals 13 residues. Deletions cut 4 bases from V and 3 bases from J, with 10 bases between. Germline V CDR1 and CDR2: ENHRY, SYGVKD. The CDR3 nucleotides read TGTGCCATCAGTGTAACTAGTAGCTACGAGCAGTACTTC. The encoded protein is CAISVTSSYEQYF.

V gene TRBV5-1 combines with J gene TRBJ2-3; no clear D gene. V gave up 3 bases and J gave up 6 bases, with 14 bases separating them. The CDR3 length is 14 residues. In germline, CDR1 is SGHRS, CDR2 YFSETQ. CDR3 loop: CASSSRQIVDTQYF. The CDR3 DNA is TGCGCCAGCAGCTCAAGACAAATCGTGGATACGCAGTATTTT.

The chain joins TRBV6-5 to TRBJ1-4; TRBD1 aligns across 7 bases. Germline V CDR1 and CDR2: MNHEY, SVGAGI. This CDR3 spans 14 amino acids. V shed 6 bases and J 7 bases; nucleotides not matched to a gene: 8. CDR3 nucleotide sequence: TGTGCCAGCAGCCGCGGACAGGTTTTTGAAAAACTGTTTTTT. It codes for CASSRGQVFEKLFF.

J is TRBJ2-1 and V is TRBV15; 10 nucleotides line up with TRBD2. The CDR3 spans 17 residues. The germline gives CDR1 LNHNV, CDR2 YYDKDF (reference sequence). The V gene end was trimmed by 0 bases and the J gene end by 8 bases; junction bases not matched to a gene: 10. The CDR3 sequence is CATSRDIASGGADEQFF. Written as DNA, the CDR3 is TGTGCCACCAGCAGAGATATAGCCAGCGGGGGGGCCGATGAGCAGTTCTTC.

DNA of the CDR3: TGCGCCAGCAGCCTCAACAGGGACCAGCCCCAGCATTTT. Its protein is CASSLNRDQPQHF. The genes are TRBV4-3 and TRBJ1-5; maybe TRBD1 (6 bases). Germline lookup yields CDR1 LGHNA and CDR2 YSLEER. CDR3 length: 13 residues. Trimming took off 4 bases at V and 7 bases at J, with 11 bases between the two ends.

The J gene is TRBJ2-6, the V gene TRBV5-1; TRBD1 matches 7 bases. Germline V gene sequence: CDR1 SGHRS, CDR2 YFSETQ. J lost 2 bases, V lost 4 bases, and 3 bases had no gene match. The CDR3 is 15 residues long. CDR3 protein: CASSRTGAGANVLTF. The CDR3 nucleotides are TGCGCCAGCAGCAGAACAGGGGCTGGGGCCAACGTCCTGACTTTC.